The 15 T cell receptor beta chains below all came from one sample that was sequenced in a study of T cells in women clearing cervical HPV infection. Sequencing was performed with immunoSEQ multiplex PCR; in TCRdb, only in-frame clones are kept and a portion is missing. The sample has 25,000 to 35,000 clones, and its top ten clones hold about 17%. Sequencing was done on a sample of blood buffy coat. These receptor sequences come from a woman between 18 and 69 years old with a cervical HPV16 infection that either progressed to CIN3+ or cleared (not recorded which).

In the case of this clone: The read terminates 3 residues before the CDR3 end, so the remaining end is supplied by the germline J gene. This chain joins TRBV7-3 and TRBJ1-2, with D unclear. This CDR3 contains 15 residues. Germline-derived CDR1 and CDR2 are SGHTA and FQGTGA. CDR3 protein: CASSLLAGELGDYTF. The part of the CDR3 DNA that was read is TGTGCCAGCAGCTTACTAGCGGGAGAATTAGGTGAC.

In the case of this clone: The read ends 3 residues early relative to the CDR3; the germline J gene fills the gap. The chain uses TRBV18 and TRBJ1-2, with 7 bases aligning to TRBD1. Germline CDR1 is KGHSH and CDR2 is LQKENI. This CDR3 comprises 15 residues. The CDR3 is CASSPRQGETYDYTF. The covered CDR3 bases are TGTGCCAGCTCACCGCGGCAGGGGGAGACCTACGAC.

In the case of this clone: The read comes to an end 3 residues before the CDR3 does, leaving the germline J gene to fill in the end. The chain combines TRBV2 with TRBJ1-1, with 7 positions matching TRBD1. This CDR3 has 14 residues. Germline CDR1 SNHLY, CDR2 FYNNEI. V lost 6 bases, J lost 1 base, and 5 bases stayed unmatched. The CDR3 region is CASSPRTGNTEAFF. CDR3 DNA, as far as it was read: TGTGCCAGCAGCCCCAGGACAGGGAACACTGAA. The whole variable domain, remainder taken from reference TRBV2 and TRBJ1-1, is EPEVTQTPSHQVTQMGQEVILRCVPISNHLYFYWYRQILGQKVEFLVSFYNNEISEKSEIFDDQFSVERPDGSNFTLKIRSTKLEDSAMYFCASSPRTGNTEAFFGQGTRLTVV.

In regard to this clone: The read terminates 3 residues ahead of where the CDR3 ends, so the germline J gene completes it. The chain combines TRBV7-2 with TRBJ1-2; D possibly corresponds to TRBD1 (5 bases). In germline, CDR1 is SGHTA, CDR2 FQGNSA. This CDR3 is built from 14 residues. The DNA read from the CDR3 is TGTGCCAGCAGCTTAGAAGCGGGGGGTGATACC. This codes for CASSLEAGGDT. The entire CDR3 reads CASSLEAGGDTYTF.

Details on this clone: Read sequence stops 3 residues before the CDR3 end, and the germline J gene provides the missing end. This sequence joins TRBV20-1 and TRBJ1-2, with D possibly TRBD1 on 6 matching bases. The V gene's germline CDR1 is DFQATT and CDR2 SNEGSKA (reference sequence). This CDR3 spans 12 amino acids. The ends were cut back, 1 base at V and 6 bases at J, with 9 bases in the middle. CDR3 sequence: CSARASGDGYTF. The DNA read from the CDR3 is TGCAGTGCTAGAGCGTCAGGGGATGGC.

About this clone: The CDR3 end is not reached by the read, which stops 3 residues before it; the germline J gene fills it in. This rearrangement joins TRBV10-3 to TRBJ1-2, with 7 bases lining up with TRBD1. J was trimmed by 2 bases and V by 2 bases; bases with no gene match: 8. The germline V gene has CDR1 ENHRY and CDR2 SYGVKD. This CDR3 is 16 amino acids long. The sequenced part of the CDR3 DNA is TGTGCCATCAGTGAGGACAGGGTATCGGTGAACTATGGC. Protein: CAISEDRVSVNYG. The complete CDR3 sequence is CAISEDRVSVNYGYTF.

Regarding this clone: The sequenced fragment ends 3 residues before the CDR3 boundary, so the rest is inferred from the germline J gene. The chain has TRBV20-1 and TRBJ1-2; 10 nucleotides agree with TRBD1. This CDR3 is 13 amino acids long. Germline CDR1 and CDR2: DFQATT and SNEGSKA (reference sequence). The sequenced part of the CDR3 DNA is TGCAGTGCTAGGACCGGGACAGGGGAAGGC. The encoded protein is CSARTGTGEG. The CDR3 in full is CSARTGTGEGYTF.

About this clone: From the germline J gene comes the end of the CDR3, since the read stops 3 residues before it. The genes are TRBV7-2 and TRBJ1-2, with TRBD1 identical over 7 bases. Germline V gene data show CDR1 as SGHTA and CDR2 as FQGNSA. This CDR3 spans 15 amino acids. Trimming took 2 bases from V and 5 from J; bases not matched to a gene: 8. The CDR3 is CASSLPRDREYGYTF. The covered CDR3 bases are TGTGCCAGCAGCTTACCCCGGGACAGAGAATATGGC.

Points on this clone: The read ends 3 residues shy of where the CDR3 ends; the end is completed using the germline J gene. The chain links TRBV6-2 or TRBV6-3 to TRBJ1-1; D is perhaps TRBD1 (5 bases). Trimming removed 8 bases at V and 1 base at J, with 11 bases between. CDR1 MNHEY and CDR2 SVGEGT come from the germline V gene. CDR3 length equals 13 residues. CDR3 residues: CASERGWNTEAFF. The part of the CDR3 DNA that was read is TGTGCCAGCGAAAGGGGATGGAACACTGAA.

In regard to this clone: Read coverage stops 3 residues before the CDR3 terminus; the germline J gene supplies the remainder. The V call is TRBV14, the J call TRBJ2-1; 8 nucleotides agree with TRBD2. Trimming at V came to 0 bases and at J to 4 bases, leaving 8 bases not matched to a gene. Germline loops: CDR1 SGHDN, CDR2 FVKESK. CDR3 size: 17 residues. The CDR3 bases that were read are TGTGCCAGCAGCCAAGAGCTAAGCACTAGCGGATACAATGAG. It yields the protein CASSQELSTSGYNE. The CDR3 in full is CASSQELSTSGYNEQFF.

About this clone: The observed sequence ends 3 residues before the CDR3 terminus, with the missing tail filled in from the germline J gene. The chain couples TRBV10-3 to TRBJ2-7, with D maybe TRBD1 (6 bases). The germline V gene encodes CDR1 ENHRY and CDR2 SYGVKD. CDR3 length: 14 residues. Trimming shortened V by 6 bases and J by 0 bases, and 12 bases separated the two germline ends. CDR3 amino acids: CAIRDSSSSYEQYF. Incomplete CDR3 DNA: TGTGCCATCAGGGACAGTTCTAGCTCCTACGAG.

With respect to this clone: The read terminates 3 residues before the CDR3 end, so the remaining end is supplied by the germline J gene. The V call is TRBV6-2 or TRBV6-3, the J call TRBJ2-3, with 8 bases lining up with TRBD2. The CDR3 is 15 amino acids. Germline loops: CDR1 MNHEY, CDR2 SVGEGT. The J segment lost 4 bases and the V segment lost 5 bases, leaving 8 bases of the junction unmatched. CDR3: CASSGAGVVPDTQYF. CDR3 bases read: TGTGCCAGCAGTGGAGCGGGAGTGGTTCCAGATACG.

Concerning this clone: The read comes to an end 3 residues before the CDR3 does, leaving the germline J gene to fill in the end. V is TRBV18 and J is TRBJ2-3; D remains ambiguous. The CDR3 is made up of 14 amino acids. Germline V gene sequence: CDR1 KGHSH, CDR2 LQKENI. CDR3 sequence reads: CASSPPNSQETQYF. The CDR3 bases that were read are TGTGCCAGCTCACCACCGAACAGTCAAGAGACG.

In regard to this clone: Read coverage stops 3 residues before the CDR3 terminus; the germline J gene supplies the remainder. The chain carries TRBV10-3 and TRBJ1-1; 8 bases align to TRBD1. V dropped 5 bases and J dropped 6; count of bases not matched to a gene: 5. CDR1 and CDR2 (germline): ENHRY, SYGVKD. The CDR3 loop spans 13 amino acids. CDR3 bases read: TGTGCCATCAGTTCGGACAGGGAACCTGAA. This translates into CAISSDREPE. The CDR3 as a whole reads CAISSDREPEAFF.

As to this clone: The CDR3 end falls 3 residues outside the read, so it is completed with the germline J gene. V gene TRBV30 combines with J gene TRBJ1-2; D remains ambiguous. The CDR3 is 13 residues long. The germline CDR1 and CDR2 sequences are GTSNPN and SVGIG (reference sequence). The CDR3 loop is CAWSVTLTMGYTF. The part of the CDR3 DNA that was read is TGTGCCTGGAGTGTAACCTTAACTATGGGC. Using reference TRBV30 and TRBJ1-2 for the parts outside the CDR3, the full variable domain is SQTIHQWPATLVQPVGSPLSLECTVEGTSNPNLYWYRQAAGRGLQLLFYSVGIGQISSEVPQNLSASRPQDRQFILSSKKLLLSDSGFYLCAWSVTLTMGYTFGSGTRLTVV.